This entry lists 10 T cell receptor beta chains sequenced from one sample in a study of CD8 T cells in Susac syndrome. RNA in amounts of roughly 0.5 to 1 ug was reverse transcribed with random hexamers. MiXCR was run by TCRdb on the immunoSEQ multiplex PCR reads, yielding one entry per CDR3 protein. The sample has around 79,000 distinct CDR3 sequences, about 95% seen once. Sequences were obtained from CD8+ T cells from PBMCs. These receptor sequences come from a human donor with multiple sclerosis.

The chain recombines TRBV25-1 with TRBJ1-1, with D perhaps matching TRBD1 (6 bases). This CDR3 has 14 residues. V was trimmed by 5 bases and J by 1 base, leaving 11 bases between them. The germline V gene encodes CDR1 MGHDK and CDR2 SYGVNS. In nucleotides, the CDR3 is TGTGCCAGCAGTTACCAGGGGCCGAACACTGAAGCTTTCTTT. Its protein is CASSYQGPNTEAFF.

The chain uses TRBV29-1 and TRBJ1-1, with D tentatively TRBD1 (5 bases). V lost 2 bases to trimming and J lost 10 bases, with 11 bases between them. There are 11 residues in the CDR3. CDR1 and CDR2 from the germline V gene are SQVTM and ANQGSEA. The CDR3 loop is CSVELMGGAFF. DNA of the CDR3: TGCAGCGTTGAATTAATGGGGGGAGCTTTCTTT.

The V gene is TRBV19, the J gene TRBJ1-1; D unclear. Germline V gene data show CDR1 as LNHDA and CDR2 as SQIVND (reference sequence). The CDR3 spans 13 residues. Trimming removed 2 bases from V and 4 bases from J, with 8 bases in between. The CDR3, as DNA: TGTGCCAGTAGTATAACTCTGGGCACTGAAGCTTTCTTT. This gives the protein CASSITLGTEAFF.

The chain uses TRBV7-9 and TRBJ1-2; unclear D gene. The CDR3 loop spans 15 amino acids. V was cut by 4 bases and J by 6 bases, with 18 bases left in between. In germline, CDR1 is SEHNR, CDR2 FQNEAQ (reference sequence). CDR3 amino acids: CASSSWARGEDGYTF. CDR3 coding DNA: TGTGCCAGCAGCTCTTGGGCCCGGGGAGAGGATGGCTACACCTTC.

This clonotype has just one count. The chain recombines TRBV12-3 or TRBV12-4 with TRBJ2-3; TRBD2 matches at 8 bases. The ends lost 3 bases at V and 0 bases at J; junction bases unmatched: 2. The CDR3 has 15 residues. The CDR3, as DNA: TGTGCCAGCAGTTTTAGCGGGATCAGCACAGATACGCAGTATTTT. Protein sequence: CASSFSGISTDTQYF.

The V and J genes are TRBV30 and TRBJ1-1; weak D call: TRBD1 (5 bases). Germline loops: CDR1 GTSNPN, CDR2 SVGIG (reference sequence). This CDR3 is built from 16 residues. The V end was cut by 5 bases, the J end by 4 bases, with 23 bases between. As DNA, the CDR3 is TGTGCCTGGGATAAACCGGGGGAGGATTTGGGCACTGAAGCTTTCTTT. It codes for CAWDKPGEDLGTEAFF.

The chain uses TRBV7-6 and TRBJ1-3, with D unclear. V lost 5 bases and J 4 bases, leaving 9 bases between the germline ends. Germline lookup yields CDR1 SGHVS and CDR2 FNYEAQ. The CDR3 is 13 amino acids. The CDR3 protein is CASSPGTGNTIYF. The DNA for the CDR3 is TGTGCCAGCAGCCCCGGCACGGGAAACACCATATATTTT. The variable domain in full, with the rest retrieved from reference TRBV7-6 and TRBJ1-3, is GAGVSQSPRYKVTKRGQDVALRCDPISGHVSLYWYRQALGQGPEFLTYFNYEAQQDKSGLPNDRFSAERPEGSISTLTIQRTEQRDSAMYRCASSPGTGNTIYFGEGSWLTVV.

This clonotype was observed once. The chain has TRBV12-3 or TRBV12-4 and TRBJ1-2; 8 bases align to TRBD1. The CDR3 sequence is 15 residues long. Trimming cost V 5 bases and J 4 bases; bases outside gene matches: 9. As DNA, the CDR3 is TGTGCCAGCAGTGCCGGACAGGGAGTAAGCTATGGCTACACCTTC. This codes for CASSAGQGVSYGYTF.

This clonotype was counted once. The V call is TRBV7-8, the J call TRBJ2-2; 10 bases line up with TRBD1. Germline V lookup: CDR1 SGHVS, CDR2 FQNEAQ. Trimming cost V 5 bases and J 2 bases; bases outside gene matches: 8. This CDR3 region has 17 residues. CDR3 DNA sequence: TGTGCCAGCAGCCAAAGGCGGGACAGGGGTAACACCGGGGAGCTGTTTTTT. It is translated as CASSQRRDRGNTGELFF.

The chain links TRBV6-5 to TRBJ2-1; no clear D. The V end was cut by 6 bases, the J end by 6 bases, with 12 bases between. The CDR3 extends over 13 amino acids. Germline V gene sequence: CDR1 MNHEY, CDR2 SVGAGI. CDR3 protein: CASRTGVRNEQFF. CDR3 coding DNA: TGTGCCAGCAGAACTGGGGTCCGCAATGAGCAGTTCTTC.